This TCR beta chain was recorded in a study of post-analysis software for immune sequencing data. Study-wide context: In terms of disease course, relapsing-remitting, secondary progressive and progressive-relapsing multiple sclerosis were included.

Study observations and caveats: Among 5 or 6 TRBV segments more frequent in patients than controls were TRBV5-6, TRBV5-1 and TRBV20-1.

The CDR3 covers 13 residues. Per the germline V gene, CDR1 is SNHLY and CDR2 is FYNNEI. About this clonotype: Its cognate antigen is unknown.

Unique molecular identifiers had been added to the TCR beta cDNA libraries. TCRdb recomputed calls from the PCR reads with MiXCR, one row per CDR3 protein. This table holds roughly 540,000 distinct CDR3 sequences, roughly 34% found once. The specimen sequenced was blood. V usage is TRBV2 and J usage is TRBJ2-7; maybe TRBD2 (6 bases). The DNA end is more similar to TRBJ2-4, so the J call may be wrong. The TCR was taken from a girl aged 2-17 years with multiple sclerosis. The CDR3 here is CASSAPRGDIQYF. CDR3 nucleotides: TGTGCCAGCAGTGCCCCGCGCGGGGACATTCAGTACTTC.